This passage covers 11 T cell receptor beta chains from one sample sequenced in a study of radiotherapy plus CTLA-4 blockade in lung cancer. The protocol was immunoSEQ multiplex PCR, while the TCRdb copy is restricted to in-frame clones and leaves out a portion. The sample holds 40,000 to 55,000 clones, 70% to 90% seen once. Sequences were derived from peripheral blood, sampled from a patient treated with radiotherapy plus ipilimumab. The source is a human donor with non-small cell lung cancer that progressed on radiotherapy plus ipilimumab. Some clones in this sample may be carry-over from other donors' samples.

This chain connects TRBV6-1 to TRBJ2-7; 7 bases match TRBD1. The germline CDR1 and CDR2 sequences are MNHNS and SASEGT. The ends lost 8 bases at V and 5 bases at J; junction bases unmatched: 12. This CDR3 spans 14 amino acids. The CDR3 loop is CASGDGQGVHEQYF. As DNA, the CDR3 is TGTGCCAGCGGGGACGGGCAGGGGGTACACGAGCAGTACTTC.

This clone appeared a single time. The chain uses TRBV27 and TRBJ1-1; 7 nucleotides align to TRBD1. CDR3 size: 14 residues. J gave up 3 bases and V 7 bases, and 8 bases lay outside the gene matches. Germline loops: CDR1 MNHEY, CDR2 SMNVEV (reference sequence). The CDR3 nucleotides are TGTGCCAGCATATGGAGAGGGGGCTACACTGAAGCTTTCTTT. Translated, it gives CASIWRGGYTEAFF.

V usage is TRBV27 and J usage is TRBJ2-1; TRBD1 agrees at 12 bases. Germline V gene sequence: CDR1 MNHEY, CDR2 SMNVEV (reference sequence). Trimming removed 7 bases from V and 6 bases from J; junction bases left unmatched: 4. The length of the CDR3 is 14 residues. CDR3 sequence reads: CASKGQGAFNEQFF. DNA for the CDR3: TGTGCCAGCAAGGGACAGGGGGCTTTCAATGAGCAGTTCTTC.

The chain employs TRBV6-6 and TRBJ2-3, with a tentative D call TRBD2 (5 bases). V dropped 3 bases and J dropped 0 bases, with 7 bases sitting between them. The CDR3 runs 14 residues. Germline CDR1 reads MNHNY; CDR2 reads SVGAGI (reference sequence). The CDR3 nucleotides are TGTGCCAGCAGTTATGGACTTAGCACAGATACGCAGTATTTT. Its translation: CASSYGLSTDTQYF.

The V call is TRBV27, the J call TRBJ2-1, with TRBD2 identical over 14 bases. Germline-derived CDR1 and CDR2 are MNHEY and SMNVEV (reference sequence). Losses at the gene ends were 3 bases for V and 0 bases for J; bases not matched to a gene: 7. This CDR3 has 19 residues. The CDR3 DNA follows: TGTGCCAGCAGTTTGGGGACCGGGACTAGCGGGAGCTCCTACAATGAGCAGTTCTTC. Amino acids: CASSLGTGTSGSSYNEQFF.

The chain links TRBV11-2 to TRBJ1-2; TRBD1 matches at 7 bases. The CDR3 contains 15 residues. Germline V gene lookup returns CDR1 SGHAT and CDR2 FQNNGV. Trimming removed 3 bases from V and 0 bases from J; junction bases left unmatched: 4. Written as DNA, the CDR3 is TGTGCCAGCAGCTTCGGGACAGAGACTAACTATGGCTACACCTTC. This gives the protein CASSFGTETNYGYTF.

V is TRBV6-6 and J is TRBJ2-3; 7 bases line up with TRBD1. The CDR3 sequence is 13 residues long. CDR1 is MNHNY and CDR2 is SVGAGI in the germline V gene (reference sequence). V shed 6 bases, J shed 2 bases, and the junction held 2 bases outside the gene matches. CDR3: CASRGTDTDTQYF. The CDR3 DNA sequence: TGTGCCAGCAGGGGGACAGACACAGATACGCAGTATTTT.

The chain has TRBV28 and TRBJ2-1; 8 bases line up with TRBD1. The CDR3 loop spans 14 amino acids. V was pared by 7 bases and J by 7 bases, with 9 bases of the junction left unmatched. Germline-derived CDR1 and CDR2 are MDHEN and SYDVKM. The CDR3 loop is CASIRSGGRNEQFF. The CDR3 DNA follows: TGTGCCAGCATCCGATCAGGGGGCAGGAATGAGCAGTTCTTC. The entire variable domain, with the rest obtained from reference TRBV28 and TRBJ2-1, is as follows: DVKVTQSSRYLVKRTGEKVFLECVQDMDHENMFWYRQDPGLGLRLIYFSYDVKMKEKGDIPEGYSVSREKKERFSLILESASTNQTSMYLCASIRSGGRNEQFFGPGTRLTVL.

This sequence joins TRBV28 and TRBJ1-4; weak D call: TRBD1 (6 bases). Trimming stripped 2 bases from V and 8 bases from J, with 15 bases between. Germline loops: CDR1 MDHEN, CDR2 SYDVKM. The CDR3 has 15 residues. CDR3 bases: TGTGCCAGCAGTTTAAGTAGGGGGGGCAGAGAAAAACTGTTTTTT. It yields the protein CASSLSRGGREKLFF.

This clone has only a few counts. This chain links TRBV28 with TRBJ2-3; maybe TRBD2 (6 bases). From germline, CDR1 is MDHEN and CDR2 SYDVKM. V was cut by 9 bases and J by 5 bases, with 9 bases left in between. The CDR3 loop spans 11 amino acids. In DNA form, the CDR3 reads TGTGCCAGTGTAGCGGAAGATACGCAGTATTTT. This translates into CASVAEDTQYF.

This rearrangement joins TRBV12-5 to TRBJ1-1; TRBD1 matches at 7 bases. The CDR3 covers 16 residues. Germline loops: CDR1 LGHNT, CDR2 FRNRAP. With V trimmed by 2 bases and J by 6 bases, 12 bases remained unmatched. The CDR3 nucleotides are TGTGCTAGTGGTTTGATTTTACGACAGGGAGTCCCTGAAGCTTTCTTT. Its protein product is CASGLILRQGVPEAFF.